This T cell receptor beta chain was recovered during a study of cytomegalovirus exposure and HLA in healthy donors. This CDR3 has 16 residues. From germline, CDR1 is SGHAT and CDR2 FQNNGV. After removal of 4 bases from V and 3 bases from J, the junction contained 4 bases not matched to a gene. It was with 60 Vbeta and 13 Jbeta primers that the PCR ran. The protocol was immunoSEQ multiplex PCR, while the TCRdb copy is restricted to in-frame clones and leaves out a portion. The data show some 140,000 clones, roughly 77% seen once. Sample: PBMCs. This chain joins TRBV11-2 and TRBJ2-1, with TRBD2 matching 12 bases. The clonotype was recovered from a female donor in good health and CMV-seronegative. The chain's CDR3 is CASSSLAGGIYNEQFF. The CDR3 coding sequence is TGTGCCAGCAGCTCCCTAGCGGGGGGGATCTACAATGAGCAGTTCTTC.